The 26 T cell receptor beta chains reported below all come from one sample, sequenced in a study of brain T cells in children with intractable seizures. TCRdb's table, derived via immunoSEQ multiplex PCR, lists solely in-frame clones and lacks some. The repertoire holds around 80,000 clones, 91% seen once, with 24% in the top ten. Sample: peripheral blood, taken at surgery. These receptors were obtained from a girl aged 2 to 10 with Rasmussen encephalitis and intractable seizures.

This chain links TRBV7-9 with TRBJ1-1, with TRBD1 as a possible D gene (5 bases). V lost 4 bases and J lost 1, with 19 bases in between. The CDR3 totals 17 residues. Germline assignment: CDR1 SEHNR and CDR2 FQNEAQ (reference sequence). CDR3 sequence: CASSSTAQGEANTEAFF. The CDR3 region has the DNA TGTGCCAGCAGCTCAACCGCCCAGGGCGAGGCGAACACTGAAGCTTTCTTT.

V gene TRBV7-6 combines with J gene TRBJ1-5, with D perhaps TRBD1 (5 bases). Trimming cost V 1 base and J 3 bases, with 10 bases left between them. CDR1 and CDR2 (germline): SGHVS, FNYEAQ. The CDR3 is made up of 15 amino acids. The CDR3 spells CASSLEMGPNQPQHF. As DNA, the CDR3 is TGTGCCAGCAGCTTAGAGATGGGGCCCAATCAGCCCCAGCATTTT.

Written as DNA, the CDR3 is TGTGCCAGTAGGCGGGGCAGGGCCGATCGGACTGAAGCTTTCTTT. Its protein product is CASRRGRADRTEAFF. V is TRBV19 and J is TRBJ1-1; D possibly corresponds to TRBD1 (5 bases). Germline V gene data show CDR1 as LNHDA and CDR2 as SQIVND (reference sequence). The CDR3 contains 15 residues. V was pared by 6 bases and J by 5 bases, with 19 bases between.

As DNA, the CDR3 is TGTGCCAGTAGTATTGGGTACACCGGGGAGCTGTTTTTT. Its protein product is CASSIGYTGELFF. V is TRBV19 and J is TRBJ2-2; no definite D call. Deletions cut 3 bases from V and 3 bases from J, with 5 bases between. There are 13 residues in the CDR3. Per germline, CDR1 LNHDA and CDR2 SQIVND (reference sequence). Variable domain in full (rest from reference TRBV19 and TRBJ2-2): DGGITQSPKYLFRKEGQNVTLSCEQNLNHDAMYWYRQDPGQGLRLIYYSQIVNDFQKGDIAEGYSVSREKKESFPLTVTSAQKNPTAFYLCASSIGYTGELFFGEGSRLTVL.

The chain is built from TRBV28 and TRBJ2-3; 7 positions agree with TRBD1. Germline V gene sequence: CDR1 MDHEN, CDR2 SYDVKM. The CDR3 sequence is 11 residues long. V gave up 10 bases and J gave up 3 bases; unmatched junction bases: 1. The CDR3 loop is CAIQGTDTQYF. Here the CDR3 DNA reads TGTGCCATACAGGGGACAGATACGCAGTATTTT.

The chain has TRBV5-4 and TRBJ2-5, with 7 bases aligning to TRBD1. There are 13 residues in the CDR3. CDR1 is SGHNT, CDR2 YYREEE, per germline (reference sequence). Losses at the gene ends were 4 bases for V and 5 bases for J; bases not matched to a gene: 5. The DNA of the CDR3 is TGTGCCAGCAGCACCGGGACAGAGGAGACCCAGTACTTC. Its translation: CASSTGTEETQYF.

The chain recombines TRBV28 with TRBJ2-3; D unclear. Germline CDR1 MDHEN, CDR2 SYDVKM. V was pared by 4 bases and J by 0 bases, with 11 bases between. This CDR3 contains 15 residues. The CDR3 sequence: CASSSPYLSTDTQYF. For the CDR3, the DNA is TGTGCCAGCAGTTCGCCATACCTCAGCACAGATACGCAGTATTTT.

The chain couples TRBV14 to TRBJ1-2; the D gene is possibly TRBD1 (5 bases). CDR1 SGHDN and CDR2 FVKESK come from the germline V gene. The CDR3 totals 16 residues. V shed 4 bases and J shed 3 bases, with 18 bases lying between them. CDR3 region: CASSPPQGLSDYGYTF. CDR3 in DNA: TGTGCCAGCAGCCCACCGCAGGGTTTGTCCGACTATGGCTACACCTTC.

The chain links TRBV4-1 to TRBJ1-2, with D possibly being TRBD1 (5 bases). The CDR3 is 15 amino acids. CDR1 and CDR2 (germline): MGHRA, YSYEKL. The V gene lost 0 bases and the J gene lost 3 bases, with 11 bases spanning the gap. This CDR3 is CASSQEGRTYYGYTF. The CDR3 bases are TGCGCCAGCAGCCAAGAAGGTCGGACATACTATGGCTACACCTTC.

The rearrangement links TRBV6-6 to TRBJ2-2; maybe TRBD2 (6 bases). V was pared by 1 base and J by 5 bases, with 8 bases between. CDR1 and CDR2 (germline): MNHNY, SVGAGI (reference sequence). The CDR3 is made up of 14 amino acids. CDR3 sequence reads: CASSYWGDTGELFF. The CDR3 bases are TGTGCCAGCAGTTACTGGGGGGATACCGGGGAGCTGTTTTTT.

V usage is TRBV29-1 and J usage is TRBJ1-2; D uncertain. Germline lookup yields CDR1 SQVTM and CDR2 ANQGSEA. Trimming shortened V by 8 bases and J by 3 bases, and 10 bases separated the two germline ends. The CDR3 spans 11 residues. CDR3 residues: CSIPPYYGYTF. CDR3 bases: TGCAGCATCCCCCCCTACTATGGCTACACCTTC.

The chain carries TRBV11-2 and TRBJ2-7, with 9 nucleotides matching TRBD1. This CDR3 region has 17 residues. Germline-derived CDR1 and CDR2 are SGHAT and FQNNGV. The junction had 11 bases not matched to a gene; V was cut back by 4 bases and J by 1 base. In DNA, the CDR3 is TGTGCCAGCAGCTCTTATACCAGGGACAGGGTATCCTACGAGCAGTACTTC. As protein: CASSSYTRDRVSYEQYF.

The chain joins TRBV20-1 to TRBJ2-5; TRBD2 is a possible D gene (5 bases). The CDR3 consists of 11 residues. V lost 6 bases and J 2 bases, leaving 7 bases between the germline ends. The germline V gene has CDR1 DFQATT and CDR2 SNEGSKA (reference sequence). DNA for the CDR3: TGCAGTGCGACTAATCAAGAGACCCAGTACTTC. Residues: CSATNQETQYF.

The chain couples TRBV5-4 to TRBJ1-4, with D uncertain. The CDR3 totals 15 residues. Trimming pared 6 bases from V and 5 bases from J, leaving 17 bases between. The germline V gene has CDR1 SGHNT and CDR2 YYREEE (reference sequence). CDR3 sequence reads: CASTSRREGNEKLFF. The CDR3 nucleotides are TGTGCCAGCACCTCTCGTCGGGAAGGAAATGAAAAACTGTTTTTT.

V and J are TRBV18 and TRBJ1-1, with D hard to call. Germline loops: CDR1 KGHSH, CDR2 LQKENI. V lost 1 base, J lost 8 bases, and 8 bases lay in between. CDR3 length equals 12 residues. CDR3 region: CASSPLRGEAFF. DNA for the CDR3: TGTGCCAGCTCACCACTTAGAGGGGAAGCTTTCTTT. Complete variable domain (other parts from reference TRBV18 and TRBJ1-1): NAGVMQNPRHLVRRRGQEARLRCSPMKGHSHVYWYRQLPEEGLKFMVYLQKENIIDESGMPKERFSAEFPKEGPSILRIQQVVRGDSAAYFCASSPLRGEAFFGQGTRLTVV.

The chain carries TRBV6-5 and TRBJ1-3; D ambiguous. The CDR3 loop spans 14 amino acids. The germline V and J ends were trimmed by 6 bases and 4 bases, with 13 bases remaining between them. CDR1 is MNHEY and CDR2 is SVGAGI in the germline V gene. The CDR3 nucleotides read TGTGCCAGCAGCCAGGTGTTGTCCGGAAACACCATATATTTT. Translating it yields CASSQVLSGNTIYF.

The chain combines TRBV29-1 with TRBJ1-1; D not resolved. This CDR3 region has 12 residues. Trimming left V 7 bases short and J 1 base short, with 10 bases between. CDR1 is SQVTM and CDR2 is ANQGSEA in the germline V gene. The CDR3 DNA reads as TGCAGCGCCTATGAAACGAACACTGAAGCTTTCTTT. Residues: CSAYETNTEAFF.

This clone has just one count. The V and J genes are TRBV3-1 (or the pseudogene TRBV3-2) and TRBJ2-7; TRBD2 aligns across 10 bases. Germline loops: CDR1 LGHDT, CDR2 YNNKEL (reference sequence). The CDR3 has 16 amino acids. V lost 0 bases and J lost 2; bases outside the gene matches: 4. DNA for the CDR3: TGTGCCAGCAGCCAAGATCCCCTAGCGGGAGCCTACGAGCAGTACTTC. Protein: CASSQDPLAGAYEQYF.

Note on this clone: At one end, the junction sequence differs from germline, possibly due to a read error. The CDR3: CASIFGPRGNF. CDR3 DNA: TGTGCCAGCATCTTCGGGCCCCGGGGGAACTTC. This chain uses TRBV6-5 with TRBJ2-5; a weak D match, TRBD2 (6 bases). The CDR3 consists of 11 residues. Per the germline V gene, CDR1 is MNHEY and CDR2 is SVGAGI.

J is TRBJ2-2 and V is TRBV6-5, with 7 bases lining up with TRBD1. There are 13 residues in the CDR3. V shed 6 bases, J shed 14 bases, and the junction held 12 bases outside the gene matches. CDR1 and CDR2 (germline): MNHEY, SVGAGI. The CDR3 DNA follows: TGTGCCAGCAGGCCCACAGGGGTTGGGTATCTGTTTTTT. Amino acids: CASRPTGVGYLFF.

The CDR3: CASSRQGMGETQYF. The CDR3 coding sequence is TGTGCCAGCAGCCGACAGGGGATGGGGGAGACCCAGTACTTC. This chain connects TRBV5-6 to TRBJ2-5; 8 nucleotides align to TRBD1. Trimming cost V 4 bases and J 5 bases; bases outside gene matches: 7. This CDR3 region has 14 residues. CDR1 is SGHDT and CDR2 is YYEEEE in the germline V gene.

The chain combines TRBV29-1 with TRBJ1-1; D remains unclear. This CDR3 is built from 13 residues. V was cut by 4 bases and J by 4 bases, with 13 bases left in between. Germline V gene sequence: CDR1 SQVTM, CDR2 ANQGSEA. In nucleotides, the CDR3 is TGCAGCGTTGGCCCCGGTATTGCCACTGAAGCTTTCTTT. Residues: CSVGPGIATEAFF.

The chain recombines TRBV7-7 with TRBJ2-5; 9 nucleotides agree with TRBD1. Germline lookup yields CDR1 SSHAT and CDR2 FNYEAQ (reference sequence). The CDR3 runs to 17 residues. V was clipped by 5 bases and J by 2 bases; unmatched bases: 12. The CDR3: CASSPLWGTGHQETQYF. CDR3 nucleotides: TGTGCCAGCAGCCCCCTTTGGGGGACAGGGCATCAAGAGACCCAGTACTTC.

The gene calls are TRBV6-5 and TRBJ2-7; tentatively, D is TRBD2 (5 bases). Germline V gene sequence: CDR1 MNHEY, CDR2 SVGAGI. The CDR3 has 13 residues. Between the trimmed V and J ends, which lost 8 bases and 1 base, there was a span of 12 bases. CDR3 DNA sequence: TGTGCCAGCGGTAGGGAGCTTTCCTACGAGCAGTACTTC. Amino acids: CASGRELSYEQYF.

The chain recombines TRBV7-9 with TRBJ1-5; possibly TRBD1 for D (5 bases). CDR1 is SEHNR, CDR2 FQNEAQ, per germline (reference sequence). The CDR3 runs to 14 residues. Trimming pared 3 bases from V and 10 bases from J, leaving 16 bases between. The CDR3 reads CASSLGQGLGPQHF. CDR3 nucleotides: TGTGCCAGCAGCTTGGGGCAGGGCCTGGGCCCCCAGCATTTT.

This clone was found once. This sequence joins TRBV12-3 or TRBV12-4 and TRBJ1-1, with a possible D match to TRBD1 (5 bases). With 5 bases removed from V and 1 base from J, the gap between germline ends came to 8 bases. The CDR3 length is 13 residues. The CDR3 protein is CASSHDRNTEAFF. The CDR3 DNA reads TGTGCCAGCAGTCACGACAGGAACACTGAAGCTTTCTTT.